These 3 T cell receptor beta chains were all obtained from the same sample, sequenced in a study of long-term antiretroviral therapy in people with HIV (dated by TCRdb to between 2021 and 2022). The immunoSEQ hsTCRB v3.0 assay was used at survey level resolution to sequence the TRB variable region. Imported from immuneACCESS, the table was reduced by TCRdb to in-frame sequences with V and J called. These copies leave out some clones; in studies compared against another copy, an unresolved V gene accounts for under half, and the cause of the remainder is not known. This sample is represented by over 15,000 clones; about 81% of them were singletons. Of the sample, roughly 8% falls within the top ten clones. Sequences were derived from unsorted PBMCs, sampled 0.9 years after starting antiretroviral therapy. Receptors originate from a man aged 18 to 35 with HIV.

In nucleotides, the CDR3 is TGTGCCAGCAGTGAGGTGAGGGCTGAAAACTCCGGCGAGCAGTACTTC. Residues: CASSEVRAENSGEQYF. The chain carries TRBV6-1 and TRBJ2-7; tentative D call: TRBD2 (5 bases). Germline V CDR1 and CDR2: MNHNS, SASEGT. V was cut by 3 bases and J by 6 bases, with 21 bases left in between. This CDR3 region has 16 residues.

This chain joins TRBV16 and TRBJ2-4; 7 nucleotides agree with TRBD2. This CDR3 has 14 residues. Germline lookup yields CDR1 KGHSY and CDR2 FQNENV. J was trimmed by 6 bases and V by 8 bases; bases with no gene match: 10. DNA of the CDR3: TGTGCCAGCGGGGCGGCGGGGGACCTAAACATTCAGTACTTC. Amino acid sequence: CASGAAGDLNIQYF.

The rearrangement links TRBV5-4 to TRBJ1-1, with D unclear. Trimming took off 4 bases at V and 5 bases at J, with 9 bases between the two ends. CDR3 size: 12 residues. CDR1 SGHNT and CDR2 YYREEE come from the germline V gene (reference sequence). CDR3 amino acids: CASSPVGTEAFF. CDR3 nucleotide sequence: TGTGCCAGCAGCCCAGTGGGTACTGAAGCTTTCTTT. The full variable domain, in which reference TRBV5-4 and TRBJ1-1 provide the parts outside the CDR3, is ETGVTQSPTHLIKTRGQQVTLRCSSQSGHNTVSWYQQALGQGPQFIFQYYREEENGRGNFPPRFSGLQFPNYSSELNVNALELDDSALYLCASSPVGTEAFFGQGTRLTVV.